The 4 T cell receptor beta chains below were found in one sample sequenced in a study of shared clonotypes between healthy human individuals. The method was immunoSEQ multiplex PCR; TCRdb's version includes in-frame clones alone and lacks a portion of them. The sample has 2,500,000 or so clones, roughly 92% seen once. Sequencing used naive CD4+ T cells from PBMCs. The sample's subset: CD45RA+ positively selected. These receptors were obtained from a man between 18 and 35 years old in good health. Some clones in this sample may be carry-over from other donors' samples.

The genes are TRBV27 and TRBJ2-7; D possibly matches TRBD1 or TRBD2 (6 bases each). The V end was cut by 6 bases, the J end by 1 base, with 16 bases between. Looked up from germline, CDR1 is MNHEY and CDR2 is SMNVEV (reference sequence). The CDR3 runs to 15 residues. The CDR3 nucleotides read TGTGCCAGCAGCCGTAGGGGGACTCGATCCTACGAGCAGTACTTC. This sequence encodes CASSRRGTRSYEQYF.

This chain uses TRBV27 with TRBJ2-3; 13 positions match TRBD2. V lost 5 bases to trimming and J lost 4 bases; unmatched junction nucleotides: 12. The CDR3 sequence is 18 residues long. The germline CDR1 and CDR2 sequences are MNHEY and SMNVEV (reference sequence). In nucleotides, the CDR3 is TGTGCCAGCAGTCCCCGACTAGCGGGAGGTTGGGGGGCAGATACGCAGTATTTT. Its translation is CASSPRLAGGWGADTQYF.

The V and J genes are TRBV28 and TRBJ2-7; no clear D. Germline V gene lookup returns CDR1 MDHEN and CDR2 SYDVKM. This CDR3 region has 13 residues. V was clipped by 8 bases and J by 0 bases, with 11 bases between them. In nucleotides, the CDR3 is TGTGCCAGCCCTAGTCCGAACTCCTACGAGCAGTACTTC. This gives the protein CASPSPNSYEQYF.

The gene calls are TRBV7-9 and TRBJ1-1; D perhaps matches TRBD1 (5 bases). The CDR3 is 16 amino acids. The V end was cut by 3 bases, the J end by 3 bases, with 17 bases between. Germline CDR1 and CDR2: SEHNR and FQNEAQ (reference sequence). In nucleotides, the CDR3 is TGTGCCAGCAGCTTTAGGTTATCGGCAGGGTACACTGAAGCTTTCTTT. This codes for CASSFRLSAGYTEAFF. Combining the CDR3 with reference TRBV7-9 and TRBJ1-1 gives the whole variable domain DTGVSQNPRHKITKRGQNVTFRCDPISEHNRLYWYRQTLGQGPEFLTYFQNEAQLEKSRLLSDRFSAERPKGSFSTLEIQRTEQGDSAMYLCASSFRLSAGYTEAFFGQGTRLTVV.